This T cell receptor (beta chain) was identified during a study of T-cell reconstitution after alpha-beta-depleted transplantation in children. Germline CDR1 is ENHRY and CDR2 is SYGVKD. The length of the CDR3 is 13 residues. Trimming cost V 5 bases and J 0 bases, with 7 bases left between them. This clonotype has just a few counts. During its preparation, the TCRbeta library received unique molecular identifiers. MiXCR, applied by TCRdb to the PCR reads, yields one record per CDR3 protein. Of about 350,000 distinct CDR3 sequences in the sample, 13% were seen once. This TCR derives from a human donor who donated a stem cell graft to a child with Fanconi anemia. The sequencing used PBMCs, collected from the stem cell graft. This chain joins TRBV10-3 and TRBJ2-5, with D tentatively TRBD2 (5 bases). CDR3 in DNA: TGTGCCATCAGTACGGGGTACCAAGAGACCCAGTACTTC. Its protein is CAISTGYQETQYF.